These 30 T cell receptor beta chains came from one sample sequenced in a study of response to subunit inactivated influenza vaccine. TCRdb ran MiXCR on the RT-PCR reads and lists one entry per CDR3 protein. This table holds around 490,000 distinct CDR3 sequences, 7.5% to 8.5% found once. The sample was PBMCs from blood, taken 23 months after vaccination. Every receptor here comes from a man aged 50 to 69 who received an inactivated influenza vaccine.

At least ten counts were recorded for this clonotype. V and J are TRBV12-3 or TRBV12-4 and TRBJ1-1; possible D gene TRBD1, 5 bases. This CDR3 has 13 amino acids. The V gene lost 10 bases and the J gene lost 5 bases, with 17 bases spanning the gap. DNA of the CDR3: TGTGCCACCTCAAAACCGGGGGGTACTGAAGCTTTCTTT. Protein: CATSKPGGTEAFF.

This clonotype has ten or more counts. DNA for the CDR3: TGCGCCAGCAAGGACGGGGATGTGCATGACACTGAAGCTTTCTTT. Residues: CASKDGDVHDTEAFF. The chain carries TRBV5-1 and TRBJ1-1; no firm D call. The CDR3 is 15 amino acids. Germline CDR1 and CDR2: SGHRS and YFSETQ. V lost 6 bases, J lost 3 bases, and 18 bases lay in between.

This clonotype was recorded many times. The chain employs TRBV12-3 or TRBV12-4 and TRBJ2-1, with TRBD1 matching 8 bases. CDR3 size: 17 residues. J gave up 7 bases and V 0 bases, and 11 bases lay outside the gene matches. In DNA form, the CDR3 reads TGTGCCAGCAGTTTAGCGCCCCCCAGGGGGCCACCTAATGAGCAGTTCTTC. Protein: CASSLAPPRGPPNEQFF.

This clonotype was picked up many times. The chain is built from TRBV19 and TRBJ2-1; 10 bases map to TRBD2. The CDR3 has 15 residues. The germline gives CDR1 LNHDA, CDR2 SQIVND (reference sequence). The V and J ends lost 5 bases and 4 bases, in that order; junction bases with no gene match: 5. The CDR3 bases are TGTGCCAGTAGTCGAGCGGGAGGGACATACAATGAGCAGTTCTTC. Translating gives CASSRAGGTYNEQFF.

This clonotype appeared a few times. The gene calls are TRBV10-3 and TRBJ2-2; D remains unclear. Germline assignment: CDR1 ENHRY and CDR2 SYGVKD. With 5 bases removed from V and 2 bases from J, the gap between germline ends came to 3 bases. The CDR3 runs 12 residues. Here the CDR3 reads CAISPNTGELFF. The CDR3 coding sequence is TGTGCCATCAGTCCAAACACCGGGGAGCTGTTTTTT.

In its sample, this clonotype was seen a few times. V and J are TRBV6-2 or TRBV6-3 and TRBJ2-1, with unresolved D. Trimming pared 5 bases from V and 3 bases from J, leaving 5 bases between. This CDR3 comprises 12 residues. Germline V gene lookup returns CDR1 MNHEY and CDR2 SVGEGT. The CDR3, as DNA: TGTGCCAGCAGTGACAACTACAATGAGCAGTTCTTC. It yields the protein CASSDNYNEQFF.

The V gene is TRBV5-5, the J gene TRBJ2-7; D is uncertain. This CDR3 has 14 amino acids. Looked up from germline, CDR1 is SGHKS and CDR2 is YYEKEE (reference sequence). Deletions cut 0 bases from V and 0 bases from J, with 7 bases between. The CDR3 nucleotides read TGTGCCAGCAGCTTGGCCACTCTCTCCTACGAGCAGTACTTC. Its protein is CASSLATLSYEQYF.

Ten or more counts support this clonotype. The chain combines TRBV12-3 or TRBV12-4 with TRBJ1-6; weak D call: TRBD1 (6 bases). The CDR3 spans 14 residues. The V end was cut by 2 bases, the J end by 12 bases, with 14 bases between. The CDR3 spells CASSLQGHLLPLHF. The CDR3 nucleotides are TGTGCCAGCAGTTTACAGGGACACCTGTTACCCCTCCACTTT.

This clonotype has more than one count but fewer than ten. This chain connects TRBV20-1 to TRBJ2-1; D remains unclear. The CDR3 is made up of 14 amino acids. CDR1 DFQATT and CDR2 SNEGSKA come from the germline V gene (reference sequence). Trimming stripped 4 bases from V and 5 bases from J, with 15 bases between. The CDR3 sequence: CSATFTPGHNEQFF. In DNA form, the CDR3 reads TGCAGTGCTACCTTCACCCCGGGCCACAATGAGCAGTTCTTC.

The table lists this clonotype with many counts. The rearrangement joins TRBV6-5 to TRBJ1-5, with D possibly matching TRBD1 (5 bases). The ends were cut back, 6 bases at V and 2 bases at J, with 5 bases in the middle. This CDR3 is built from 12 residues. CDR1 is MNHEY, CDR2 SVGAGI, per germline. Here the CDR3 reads CASRTGNQPQHF. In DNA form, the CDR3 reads TGTGCCAGCAGGACAGGCAATCAGCCCCAGCATTTT.

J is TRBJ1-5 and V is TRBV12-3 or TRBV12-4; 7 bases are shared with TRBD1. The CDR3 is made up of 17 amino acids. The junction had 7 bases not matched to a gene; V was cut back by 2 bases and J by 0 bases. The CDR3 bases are TGTGCCAGCAGTTTATCCAGGGGGACAAATAGCAATCAGCCCCAGCATTTT. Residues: CASSLSRGTNSNQPQHF.

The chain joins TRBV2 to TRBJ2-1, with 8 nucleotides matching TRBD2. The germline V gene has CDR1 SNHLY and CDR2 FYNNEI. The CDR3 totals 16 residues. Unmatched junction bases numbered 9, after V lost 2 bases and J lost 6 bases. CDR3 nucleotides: TGTGCCAGCAGTGAAAGGGAGCGACTAGCGAGCAATGAGCAGTTCTTC. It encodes CASSERERLASNEQFF.

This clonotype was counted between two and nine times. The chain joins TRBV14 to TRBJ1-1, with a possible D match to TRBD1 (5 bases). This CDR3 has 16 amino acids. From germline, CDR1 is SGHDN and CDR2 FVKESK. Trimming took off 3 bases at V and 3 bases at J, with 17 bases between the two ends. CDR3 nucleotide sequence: TGTGCCAGCAGCCATGGTATGGGGACGACCGACACTGAAGCTTTCTTT. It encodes CASSHGMGTTDTEAFF.

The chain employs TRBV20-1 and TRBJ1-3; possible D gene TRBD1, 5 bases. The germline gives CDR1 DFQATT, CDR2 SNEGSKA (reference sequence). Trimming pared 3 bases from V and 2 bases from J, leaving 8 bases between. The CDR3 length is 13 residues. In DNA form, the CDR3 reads TGCAGTGCTAGGCAAGGGGCTGGAAACACCATATATTTT. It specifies CSARQGAGNTIYF.

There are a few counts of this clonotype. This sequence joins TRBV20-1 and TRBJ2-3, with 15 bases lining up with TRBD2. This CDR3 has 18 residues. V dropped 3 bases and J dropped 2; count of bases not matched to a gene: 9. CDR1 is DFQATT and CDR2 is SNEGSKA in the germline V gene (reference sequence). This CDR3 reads CSASATGLAGGITDTQYF. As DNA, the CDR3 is TGCAGTGCTAGTGCGACCGGACTAGCGGGAGGGATCACAGATACGCAGTATTTT.

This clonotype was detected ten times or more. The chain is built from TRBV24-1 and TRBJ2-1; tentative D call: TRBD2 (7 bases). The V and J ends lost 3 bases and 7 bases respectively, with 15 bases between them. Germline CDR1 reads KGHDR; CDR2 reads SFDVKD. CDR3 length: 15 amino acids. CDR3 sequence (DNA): TGTGCCACCAGTGATAGCGGGGAAAGGGGGAATGAGCAGTTCTTC. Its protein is CATSDSGERGNEQFF.

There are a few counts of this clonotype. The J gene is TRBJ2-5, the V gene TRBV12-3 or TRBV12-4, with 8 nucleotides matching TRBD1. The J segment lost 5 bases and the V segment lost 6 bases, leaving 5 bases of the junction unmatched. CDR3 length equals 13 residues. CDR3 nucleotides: TGTGCCAGCAGAAGGACAGGGTGGGAGACCCAGTACTTC. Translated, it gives CASRRTGWETQYF.

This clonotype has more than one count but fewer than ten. The CDR3 loop reads CASNREPTDTQYF. CDR3 in DNA: TGTGCCAGCAACCGGGAACCCACAGATACGCAGTATTTT. The chain has TRBV12-3 or TRBV12-4 and TRBJ2-3, with D maybe TRBD2 (5 bases). The CDR3 sequence is 13 residues long. V was cut by 7 bases and J by 2 bases, with 10 bases left in between.

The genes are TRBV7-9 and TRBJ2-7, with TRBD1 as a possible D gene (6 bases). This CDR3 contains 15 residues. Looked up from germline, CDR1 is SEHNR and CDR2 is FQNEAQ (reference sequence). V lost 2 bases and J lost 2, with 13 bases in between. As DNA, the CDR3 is TGTGCCAGCAGCTTAACCAACAGGGTTCCCTACGAGCAGTACTTC. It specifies CASSLTNRVPYEQYF.

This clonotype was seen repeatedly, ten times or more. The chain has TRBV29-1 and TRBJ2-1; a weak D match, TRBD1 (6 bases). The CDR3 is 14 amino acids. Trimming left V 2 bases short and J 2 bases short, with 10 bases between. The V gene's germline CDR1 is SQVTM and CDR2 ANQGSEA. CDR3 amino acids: CSVERQEAYNEQFF. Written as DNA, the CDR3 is TGCAGCGTTGAAAGACAGGAAGCCTACAATGAGCAGTTCTTC.

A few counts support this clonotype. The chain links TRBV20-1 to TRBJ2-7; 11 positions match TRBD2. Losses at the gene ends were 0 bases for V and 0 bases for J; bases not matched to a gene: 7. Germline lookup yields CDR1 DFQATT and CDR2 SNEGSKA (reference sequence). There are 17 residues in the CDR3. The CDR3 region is CSARDDGTSGFSYEQYF. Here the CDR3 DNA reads TGCAGTGCTAGAGACGATGGGACTAGCGGTTTCTCCTACGAGCAGTACTTC.

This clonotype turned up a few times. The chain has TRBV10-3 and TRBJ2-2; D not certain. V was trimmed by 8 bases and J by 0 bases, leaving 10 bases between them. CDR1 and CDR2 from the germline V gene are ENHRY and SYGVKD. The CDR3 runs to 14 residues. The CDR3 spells CAIRDKANTGELFF. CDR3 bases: TGTGCCATCCGCGACAAAGCGAACACCGGGGAGCTGTTTTTT.

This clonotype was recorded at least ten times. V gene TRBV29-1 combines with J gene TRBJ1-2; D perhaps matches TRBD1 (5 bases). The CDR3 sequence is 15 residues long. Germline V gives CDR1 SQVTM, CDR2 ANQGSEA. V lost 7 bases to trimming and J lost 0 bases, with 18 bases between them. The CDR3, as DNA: TGCAGCGCCCTACACCCAGACAGATCTAACTATGGCTACACCTTC. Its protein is CSALHPDRSNYGYTF.

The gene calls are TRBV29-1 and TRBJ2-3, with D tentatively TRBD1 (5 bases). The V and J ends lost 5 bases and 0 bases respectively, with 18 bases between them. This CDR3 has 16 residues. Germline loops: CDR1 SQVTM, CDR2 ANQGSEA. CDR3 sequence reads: CSVPKGVQASTDTQYF. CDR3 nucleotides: TGCAGCGTTCCAAAGGGCGTACAGGCGAGCACAGATACGCAGTATTTT.

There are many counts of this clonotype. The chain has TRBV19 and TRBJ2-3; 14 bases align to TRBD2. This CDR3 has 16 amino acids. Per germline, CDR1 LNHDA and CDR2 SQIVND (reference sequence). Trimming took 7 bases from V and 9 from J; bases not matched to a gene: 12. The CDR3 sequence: CASTKGLAGAPQTQYF. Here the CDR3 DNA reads TGTGCCAGTACAAAGGGACTAGCGGGAGCGCCCCAAACGCAGTATTTT.

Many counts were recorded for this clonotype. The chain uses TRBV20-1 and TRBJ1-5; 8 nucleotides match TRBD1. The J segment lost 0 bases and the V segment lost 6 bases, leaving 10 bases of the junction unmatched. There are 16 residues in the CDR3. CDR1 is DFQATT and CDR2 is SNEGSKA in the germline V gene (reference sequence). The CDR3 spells CSASDRALYSNQPQHF. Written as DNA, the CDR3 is TGCAGTGCATCGGACAGGGCCCTATATAGCAATCAGCCCCAGCATTTT.

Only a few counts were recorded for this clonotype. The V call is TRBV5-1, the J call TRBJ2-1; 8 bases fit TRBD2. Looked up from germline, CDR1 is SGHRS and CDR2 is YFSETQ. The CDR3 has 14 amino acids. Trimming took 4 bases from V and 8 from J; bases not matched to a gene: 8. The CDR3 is CASSASGSSDEQFF. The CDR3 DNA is TGCGCCAGCAGCGCAAGCGGGAGTTCCGATGAGCAGTTCTTC.

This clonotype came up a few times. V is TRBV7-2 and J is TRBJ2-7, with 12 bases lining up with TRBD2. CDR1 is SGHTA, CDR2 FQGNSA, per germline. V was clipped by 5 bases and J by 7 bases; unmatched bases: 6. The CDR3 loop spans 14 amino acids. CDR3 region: CASSRTSGVYEQYF. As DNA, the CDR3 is TGTGCCAGCAGCCGGACTAGCGGGGTCTATGAGCAGTACTTC.

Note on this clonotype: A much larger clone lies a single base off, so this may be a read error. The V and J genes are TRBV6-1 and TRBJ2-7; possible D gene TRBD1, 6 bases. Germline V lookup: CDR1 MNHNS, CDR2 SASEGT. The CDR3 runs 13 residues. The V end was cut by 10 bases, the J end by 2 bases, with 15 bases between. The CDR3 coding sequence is TGTGCCACCAAACTGCCAGGGGCCTACGAGCAGTACTTC. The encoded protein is CATKLPGAYEQYF.

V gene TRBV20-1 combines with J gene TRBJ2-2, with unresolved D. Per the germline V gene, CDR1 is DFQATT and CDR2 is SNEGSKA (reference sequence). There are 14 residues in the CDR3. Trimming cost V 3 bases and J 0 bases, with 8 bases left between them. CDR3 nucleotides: TGCAGTGCTAGTAATGGGGCGAACACCGGGGAGCTGTTTTTT. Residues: CSASNGANTGELFF.